A single sample is the source of the 7 T cell receptor beta chains below, sequenced in a study of Graves' ophthalmopathy and Graves' hyperthyroidism. For repertoire sequencing, the TCR beta CDR3 regions were amplified from RNA transcripts. After a first-round RT-PCR with HTBI primers, a second-round multiplex PCR was run. TCRdb ran MiXCR on the multiplex PCR reads and lists one entry per CDR3 protein. The repertoire has 200,000 to 250,000 distinct CDR3 sequences, roughly 21% of them found once; the top ten carry 35% to 55%. The source material was peripheral blood. These receptor sequences come from a woman aged 50 to 60 with Graves' ophthalmopathy.

V is TRBV27 and J is TRBJ2-7, with TRBD1 matching over 9 bases. V gave up 1 base and J gave up 6 bases; unmatched junction bases: 16. Germline values: CDR1 MNHEY, CDR2 SMNVEV (reference sequence). The CDR3 spans 18 residues. CDR3 coding DNA: TGTGCCAGCAGTTTATTCTCCGGGACAGGGTTGGACGGGAGCGAGCAGTACTTC. Protein: CASSLFSGTGLDGSEQYF.

This clonotype was recorded a few times. The rearrangement links TRBV7-9 to TRBJ1-1, with D possibly being TRBD1 (6 bases). The germline V and J ends were trimmed by 5 bases and 5 bases, with 15 bases remaining between them. The CDR3 is made up of 14 amino acids. Germline CDR1 and CDR2: SEHNR and FQNEAQ (reference sequence). CDR3 in amino acids: CASSILQGRTEAFF. The CDR3 coding sequence is TGTGCCAGCAGCATACTACAGGGAAGGACTGAAGCTTTCTTT.

This clonotype was recorded at least ten times. The rearrangement links TRBV7-6 to TRBJ2-7, with 16 bases aligning to TRBD2. J was trimmed by 0 bases and V by 5 bases; bases with no gene match: 7. This CDR3 contains 18 residues. Germline loops: CDR1 SGHVS, CDR2 FNYEAQ. The CDR3 DNA follows: TGTGCCAGCAGCCGGGGACTAGCGGGAGGGATGAGCTCCTACGAGCAGTACTTC. It codes for CASSRGLAGGMSSYEQYF.

As to this clonotype: A much larger clone lies a single base off, so this may be a read error. The J gene is TRBJ2-7, the V gene TRBV27; 7 bases align to TRBD1. There are 13 residues in the CDR3. Trimming at V came to 8 bases and at J to 0 bases, leaving 4 bases not matched to a gene. Germline V lookup: CDR1 MNHEY, CDR2 SMNVEV (reference sequence). The CDR3, as DNA: TGTGCCAGCTGGGACAGATCCTCCTACGAGCAGTACTTC. It specifies CASWDRSSYEQYF.

This clonotype has a count of ten or more. V is TRBV14 and J is TRBJ2-7; TRBD2 agrees at 7 bases. Germline V CDR1 and CDR2: SGHDN, FVKESK. CDR3 length: 15 residues. Losses at the gene ends were 4 bases for V and 1 base for J; bases not matched to a gene: 7. The CDR3 region is CASSPSLAASYEQYF. The DNA for the CDR3 is TGTGCCAGCAGCCCATCCCTAGCGGCTTCCTACGAGCAGTACTTC.

The table lists this clonotype with many counts. Here the CDR3 DNA reads TGCAGTGCCCAGTCTGGGACTAGCCCGTTTCAAGAGACCCAGTACTTC. Amino acids: CSAQSGTSPFQETQYF. This chain links TRBV20-1 with TRBJ2-5; 9 bases map to TRBD2. Trimming at V came to 6 bases and at J to 2 bases, leaving 13 bases not matched to a gene. CDR3 size: 16 residues. Germline V gene data show CDR1 as DFQATT and CDR2 as SNEGSKA (reference sequence).

This clonotype appeared many times. V is TRBV6-1 and J is TRBJ1-6, with unresolved D. V dropped 4 bases and J dropped 0 bases, with 7 bases sitting between them. The germline V gene has CDR1 MNHNS and CDR2 SASEGT. CDR3 size: 15 residues. The CDR3 DNA reads as TGTGCCAGCAGTGGTCAGAGCTCCTATAATTCACCCCTCCACTTT. This gives the protein CASSGQSSYNSPLHF.